One and the same sample provided the 4 T cell receptor beta chains below, sequenced in a study of blood T cell repertoires in COVID-19. Using immunoSEQ multiplex PCR, the repertoire was profiled, and TCRdb retains in-frame clones only, with some absent. The sample has 130,000 or so clones; about 80% are singletons. Sequenced: peripheral blood. The receptors were gathered from an elderly woman with acute or convalescent COVID-19.

The V call is TRBV5-4, the J call TRBJ2-3, with TRBD2 identical over 7 bases. Unmatched junction bases numbered 14, after V lost 1 base and J lost 15 bases. Germline V gene data show CDR1 as SGHNT and CDR2 as YYREEE (reference sequence). CDR3 length: 14 residues. This CDR3 reads CASSLRSAGDSKYF. CDR3 bases: TGTGCCAGCAGCTTGAGGTCCGCGGGGGACTCCAAATATTTT.

CDR3 protein: CASSWGTPNSPLHF. As DNA, the CDR3 is TGTGCCAGCAGTTGGGGGACTCCGAATTCACCCCTCCACTTT. The gene calls are TRBV27 and TRBJ1-6, with a tentative D call TRBD1 (5 bases). Looked up from germline, CDR1 is MNHEY and CDR2 is SMNVEV (reference sequence). CDR3 length equals 14 residues. The V end was cut by 4 bases, the J end by 7 bases, with 11 bases between.

The V gene is TRBV6-5, the J gene TRBJ1-5, with 8 nucleotides matching TRBD1. J lost 2 bases, V lost 4 bases, and 7 bases had no gene match. CDR3 length: 16 amino acids. Germline V gene sequence: CDR1 MNHEY, CDR2 SVGAGI. CDR3 nucleotide sequence: TGTGCCAGCAGTTCATCCCAGACAGGGGGCAATCAGCCCCAGCATTTT. This sequence encodes CASSSSQTGGNQPQHF.

The CDR3 sequence is CASRTGTDQETQYF. The CDR3, as DNA: TGCGCCAGCAGAACCGGGACAGATCAAGAGACCCAGTACTTC. The chain links TRBV10-2 to TRBJ2-5, with 7 bases identical to TRBD1. There are 14 residues in the CDR3. Germline V gene data show CDR1 as WSHSY and CDR2 as SAAADI. Trimming at V came to 6 bases and at J to 2 bases, leaving 6 bases not matched to a gene.